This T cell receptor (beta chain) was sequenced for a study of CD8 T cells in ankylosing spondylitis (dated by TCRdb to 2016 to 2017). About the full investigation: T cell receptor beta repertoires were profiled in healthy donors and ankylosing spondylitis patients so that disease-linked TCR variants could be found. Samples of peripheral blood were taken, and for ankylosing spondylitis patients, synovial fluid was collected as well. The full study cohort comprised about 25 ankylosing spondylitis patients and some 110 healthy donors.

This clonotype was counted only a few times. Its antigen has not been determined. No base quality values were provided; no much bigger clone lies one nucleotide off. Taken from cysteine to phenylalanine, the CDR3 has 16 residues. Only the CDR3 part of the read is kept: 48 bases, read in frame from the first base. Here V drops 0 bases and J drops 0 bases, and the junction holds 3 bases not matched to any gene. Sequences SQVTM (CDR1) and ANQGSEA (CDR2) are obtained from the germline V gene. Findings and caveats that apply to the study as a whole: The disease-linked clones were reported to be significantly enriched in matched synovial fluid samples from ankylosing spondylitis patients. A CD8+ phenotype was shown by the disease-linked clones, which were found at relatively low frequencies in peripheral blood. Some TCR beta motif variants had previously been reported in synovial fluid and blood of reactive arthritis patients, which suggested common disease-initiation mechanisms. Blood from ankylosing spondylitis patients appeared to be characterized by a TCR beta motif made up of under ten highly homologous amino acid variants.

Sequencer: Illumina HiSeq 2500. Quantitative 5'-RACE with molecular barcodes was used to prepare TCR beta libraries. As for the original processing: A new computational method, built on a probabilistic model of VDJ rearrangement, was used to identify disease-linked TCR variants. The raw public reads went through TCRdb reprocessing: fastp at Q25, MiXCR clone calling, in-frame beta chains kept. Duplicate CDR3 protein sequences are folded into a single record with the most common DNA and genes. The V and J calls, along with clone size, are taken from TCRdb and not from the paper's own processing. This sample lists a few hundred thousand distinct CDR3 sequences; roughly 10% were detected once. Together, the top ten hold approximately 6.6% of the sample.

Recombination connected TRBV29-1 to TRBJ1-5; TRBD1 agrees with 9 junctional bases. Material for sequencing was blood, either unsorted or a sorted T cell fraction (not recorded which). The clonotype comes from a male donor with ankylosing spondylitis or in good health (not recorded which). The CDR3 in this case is CSVEDPTGGSNQPQHF. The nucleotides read TGCAGCGTTGAAGATCCGACAGGGGGTAGCAATCAGCCCCAGCATTTT.